This entry concerns a single T cell receptor beta chain. Its antigen is currently unknown. Germline lookup yields CDR1 SQVTM and CDR2 ANQGSEA. This CDR3 has 15 residues. V lost 0 bases, J lost 5 bases, and 16 bases lay in between. The data stem from a study of shared clonotypes between healthy human individuals. An assay was performed, and its level was deep. On sorted subsets, replicate PCRs used about 200 ng DNA, or tens of thousands of T cell genomes. The protocol was immunoSEQ multiplex PCR, while the TCRdb copy is restricted to in-frame clones and leaves out a portion. The sample lists approximately 640,000 clones, about 90% occurring once. Study-wide results and caveats: Generation probabilities were higher for clonotypes shared across all four sorted-subset donors than for unshared ones.

V and J are TRBV29-1 and TRBJ2-5; the D is unclear. The origin of this receptor is a man aged 18 to 29 in good health. Some clones in this sample may be carry-over from other donors' samples. The sequenced material came from memory CD8+ T cells from PBMCs. Subset described: CD45RO+ cells pooled with CCR7-negative TemRA cells. This CDR3 reads CSVEDPAQTQETQYF. CDR3 bases: TGCAGCGTTGAAGACCCGGCCCAAACTCAGGAGACCCAGTACTTC.